This TCR beta chain emerged from a study of PD-1 blockade in classical Hodgkin lymphoma. Generated by immunoSEQ multiplex PCR, the TCRdb table keeps only in-frame clones and is missing some. The sample yields 3,500 to 4,500 clones, 70% to 75% seen once. To note about this clone: Its target is unknown.

The length of the CDR3 is 13 residues. V lost 0 bases, J lost 4 bases, and 4 bases lay in between. Germline V gene data show CDR1 as MNHEY and CDR2 as SMNVEV (reference sequence). Autologous stem cell transplantation was followed by relapse in every patient, and brentuximab vedotin exposure varied. General study results and limits: Any patient who commenced nivolumab under 1 year after ASCT was excluded. Compared with baseline, CD4+ but not CD8+ TCR diversity had risen significantly by C4D1.

This receptor was identified in a human donor with classical Hodgkin lymphoma. The sample consisted of peripheral blood mononuclear cells (PBMCs), taken at baseline. The V gene is TRBV27, the J gene TRBJ1-5; D remains unclear. CDR3 DNA sequence: TGTGCCAGCAGTTTATCCCAGAATCAGCCCCAGCATTTT. It is translated as CASSLSQNQPQHF.